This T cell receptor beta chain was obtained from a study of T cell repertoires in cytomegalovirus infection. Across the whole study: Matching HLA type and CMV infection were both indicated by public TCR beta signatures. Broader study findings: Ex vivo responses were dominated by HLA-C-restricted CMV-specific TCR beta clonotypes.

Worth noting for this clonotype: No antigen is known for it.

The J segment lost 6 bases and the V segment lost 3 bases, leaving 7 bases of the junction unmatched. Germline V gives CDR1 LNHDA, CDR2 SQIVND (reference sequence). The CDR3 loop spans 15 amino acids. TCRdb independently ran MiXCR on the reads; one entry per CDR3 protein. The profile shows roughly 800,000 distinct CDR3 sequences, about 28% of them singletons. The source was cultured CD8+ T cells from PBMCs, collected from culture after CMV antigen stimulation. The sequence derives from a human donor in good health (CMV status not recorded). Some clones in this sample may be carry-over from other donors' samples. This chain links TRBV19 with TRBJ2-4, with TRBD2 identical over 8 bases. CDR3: CASSIDGGAVNIQYF. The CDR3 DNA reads TGTGCCAGTAGTATTGACGGGGGGGCCGTAAACATTCAGTACTTC.